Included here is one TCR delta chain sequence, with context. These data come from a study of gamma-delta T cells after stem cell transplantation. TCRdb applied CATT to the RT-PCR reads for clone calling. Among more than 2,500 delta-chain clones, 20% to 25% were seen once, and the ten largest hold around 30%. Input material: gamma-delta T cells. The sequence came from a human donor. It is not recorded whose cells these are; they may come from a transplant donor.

In nucleotides, the CDR3 is TGTGCTCTTGGGGAAACTTCCTACGAGTGGGGGATACGAGGGACCGATAAACTCATCTTT. This gives the protein CALGETSYEWGIRGTDKLIF. The V gene is TRDV1, the J gene TRDJ1, with 11 bases lining up with TRDD3. From germline, CDR1 is TSWWSYY and CDR2 QGS. The V and J ends lost 2 bases and 2 bases, in that order; junction bases with no gene match: 16. There are 20 residues in the CDR3.